This T cell receptor (beta chain) was obtained from a study of early T cells in non-severe SARS-CoV-2 infection. In the study overall: RNA in bulk from unsorted whole blood was sequenced, and chains were unpaired.

This clonotype has ten or more counts. Antigen specificity is unknown. Study observations and caveats: VDJdb matches were skewed toward anti-spike CD8 T cell responses.

V was cut by 3 bases and J by 1 base, with 6 bases left in between. There are 13 residues in the CDR3. In the library, individual cDNA molecules carried attached unique molecular identifiers. Each CDR3 protein is one row after TCRdb ran MiXCR on the 5' RACE reads. Found here are tens of thousands of distinct CDR3 sequences, more than 8% of them singletons; the top ten hold more than 10%. The genes are TRBV12-3 or TRBV12-4 and TRBJ1-1; no definite D call. The sequence derives from an adult who was a healthcare worker with PCR-confirmed SARS-CoV-2 infection or an uninfected control (not recorded which). The source material was whole blood. CDR3 amino acids: CASSFQANTEAFF. CDR3 nucleotides: TGTGCCAGCAGTTTTCAAGCGAACACTGAAGCTTTCTTT.